Below are 32 T cell receptor beta chains sequenced from a single sample in a study of lymphopenia after photon versus proton radiotherapy. Here immunoSEQ multiplex PCR was the method, and the copy in TCRdb shows in-frame clones only, minus some. The sample yields some 55,000 clones, approximately 83% seen once. Sequencing used peripheral blood, obtained from a patient treated with photon-based radiotherapy. The source is a man aged 35-49 years with gastric cancer.

Turning to this clone: Other DNA sequences within the sample encode an identical CDR3. This sequence joins TRBV11-2 and TRBJ2-7; TRBD1 or TRBD2 may be the D gene (5 bases each). Looked up from germline, CDR1 is SGHAT and CDR2 is FQNNGV. This CDR3 comprises 12 residues. The germline V and J ends were trimmed by 8 bases and 2 bases, with 10 bases remaining between them. The CDR3 DNA is TGTGCCAGCTCGGGGCAGGCCTACGAGCAGTACTTC. Protein sequence: CASSGQAYEQYF.

This rearrangement joins TRBV10-2 to TRBJ2-3, with 7 bases lining up with TRBD1. V trimming: 9 bases; J trimming: 1 base; junction bases outside the gene matches: 4. The CDR3 runs to 13 residues. The germline CDR1 and CDR2 sequences are WSHSY and SAAADI. CDR3 loop: CASRDSRTDTQYF. Written as DNA, the CDR3 is TGCGCCAGTAGGGACAGTCGCACAGATACGCAGTATTTT.

The chain links TRBV25-1 to TRBJ1-6; D ambiguous. The CDR3 has 14 amino acids. Germline CDR1 is MGHDK and CDR2 is SYGVNS. The ends were cut back, 4 bases at V and 10 bases at J, with 14 bases in the middle. The CDR3 nucleotides read TGTGCCAGCAGTGGGGATTGGGATGGGTCACCCCTCCACTTT. Translating it yields CASSGDWDGSPLHF.

This clone was seen a single time. The V call is TRBV6-5, the J call TRBJ1-2; D remains unclear. The V and J ends lost 2 bases and 0 bases respectively, with 4 bases between them. The CDR3 sequence is 13 residues long. Looked up from germline, CDR1 is MNHEY and CDR2 is SVGAGI. The CDR3 DNA sequence: TGTGCCAGCAGTTACGACGCTAACTATGGCTACACCTTC. Translating it yields CASSYDANYGYTF.

V is TRBV7-9 and J is TRBJ1-6; D remains unclear. This CDR3 spans 16 amino acids. Trimming cost V 5 bases and J 3 bases, with 14 bases left between them. Germline V CDR1 and CDR2: SEHNR, FQNEAQ (reference sequence). The CDR3 reads CASSPGLLDYNSPLHF. DNA for the CDR3: TGTGCCAGCAGCCCTGGGCTATTGGACTATAATTCACCCCTCCACTTT.

The J gene is TRBJ1-2, the V gene TRBV4-2; D might be TRBD1 (5 bases). The CDR3 extends over 14 amino acids. Trimming shortened V by 0 bases and J by 7 bases, and 12 bases separated the two germline ends. Looked up from germline, CDR1 is LGHNA and CDR2 is YNFKEQ. The CDR3 here is CASSQDSGGSGYTF. CDR3 nucleotides: TGTGCCAGCAGCCAAGATTCGGGGGGAAGTGGCTACACCTTC.

This clone was detected once. The junction differs from germline at one of its ends, possibly a read error. The chain couples TRBV7-7 to TRBJ1-2; 7 nucleotides match TRBD1. Germline loops: CDR1 SSHAT, CDR2 FNYEAQ (reference sequence). CDR3 length: 16 residues. CDR3 residues: CASNSGQDIQSYGYTF. The CDR3 region has the DNA TGTGCTAGCAACTCCGGACAGGACATTCAATCCTATGGCTACACCTTC.

The V and J genes are TRBV10-1 and TRBJ1-1; unclear D gene. Germline V CDR1 and CDR2: WNHNN, SYGVQD (reference sequence). The CDR3 sequence is 10 residues long. The ends were cut back, 6 bases at V and 5 bases at J, with 4 bases in the middle. This CDR3 reads CASRGTEAFF. The CDR3 coding sequence is TGCGCCAGCAGGGGAACTGAAGCTTTCTTT.

This clone was seen only a few times. The J gene is TRBJ1-1, the V gene TRBV30, with D hard to call. Germline CDR1 reads GTSNPN; CDR2 reads SVGIG (reference sequence). There are 10 residues in the CDR3. The germline V and J ends were trimmed by 2 bases and 2 bases, with 0 bases remaining between them. CDR3 bases: TGTGCCTGGAGTAACACTGAAGCTTTCTTT. Its translation: CAWSNTEAFF.

This clone was counted between two and nine times. The chain links TRBV7-9 to TRBJ1-3; the match to TRBD1 covers 10 bases. The ends lost 8 bases at V and 2 bases at J; junction bases unmatched: 6. CDR3 size: 15 residues. Per the germline V gene, CDR1 is SEHNR and CDR2 is FQNEAQ (reference sequence). The CDR3, as DNA: TGTGCCAGCGGCCCCGGGACAGGGGCTGGAAACACCATATATTTT. Protein sequence: CASGPGTGAGNTIYF.

This clone turned up a few times. The V gene is TRBV11-3, the J gene TRBJ2-3; D uncertain. The germline V gene encodes CDR1 SGHNT and CDR2 YENEEA. The CDR3 consists of 16 residues. Trimming took 5 bases from V and 1 from J, leaving 16 bases between them. The CDR3 nucleotides read TGTGCCAGCAGCGCATCAAGGAGCTGGGGCACAGATACGCAGTATTTT. Its translation is CASSASRSWGTDTQYF.

This rearrangement joins TRBV5-4 to TRBJ1-4, with 7 bases aligning to TRBD1. The CDR3 is made up of 17 amino acids. CDR1 is SGHNT, CDR2 YYREEE, per germline (reference sequence). With 2 bases clipped from V and 8 bases from J, the junction kept 15 bases outside the gene matches. The CDR3 sequence: CASSFGFPTGVSEKLFF. CDR3 sequence (DNA): TGTGCCAGCAGCTTTGGGTTCCCCACAGGGGTTTCAGAAAAACTGTTTTTT.

The rearrangement joins TRBV18 to TRBJ1-2; D not certain. The CDR3 totals 15 residues. Trimming removed 2 bases at V and 1 base at J, with 11 bases between. Germline V gene data show CDR1 as KGHSH and CDR2 as LQKENI. CDR3 amino acids: CASSPFQQDNYGYTF. The CDR3 DNA follows: TGTGCCAGCTCACCATTCCAGCAGGATAACTATGGCTACACCTTC.

This chain connects TRBV5-4 to TRBJ1-1, with 8 bases matching TRBD1. Trimming took 3 bases from V and 0 from J; bases not matched to a gene: 4. In germline, CDR1 is SGHNT, CDR2 YYREEE (reference sequence). CDR3 size: 15 residues. CDR3 protein: CASSSRTGLNTEAFF. As DNA, the CDR3 is TGTGCCAGCAGCTCCCGGACAGGGCTGAACACTGAAGCTTTCTTT.

The rearrangement links TRBV5-1 to TRBJ1-3; 8 bases agree with TRBD1. CDR3 length equals 16 residues. The germline V gene encodes CDR1 SGHRS and CDR2 YFSETQ. The V and J ends lost 4 bases and 2 bases, in that order; junction bases with no gene match: 8. This CDR3 is CASSNGQGSTGNTIYF. CDR3 coding DNA: TGCGCCAGCAGCAATGGACAGGGTTCCACTGGAAACACCATATATTTT.

The chain links TRBV5-1 to TRBJ1-2; weak D call: TRBD1 (6 bases). V gave up 0 bases and J gave up 8 bases, with 14 bases separating them. The CDR3 length is 14 residues. Germline CDR1 is SGHRS and CDR2 is YFSETQ. Written as DNA, the CDR3 is TGCGCCAGCAGCTTGGACTCCGGGGGCCGAGGCTACACCTTC. Protein: CASSLDSGGRGYTF.

This clone has only one observation. The chain recombines TRBV5-6 with TRBJ1-1; TRBD1 aligns across 8 bases. The junction had 9 bases not matched to a gene; V was cut back by 2 bases and J by 9 bases. CDR3 size: 14 residues. Germline V gene lookup returns CDR1 SGHDT and CDR2 YYEEEE. The CDR3 coding sequence is TGTGCCAGCAGCTTCAATCAGGGGGCCGCACAAGCTTTCTTT. As protein: CASSFNQGAAQAFF.

The chain has TRBV5-1 and TRBJ1-6; D unclear. This CDR3 spans 15 amino acids. Germline assignment: CDR1 SGHRS and CDR2 YFSETQ. Trimming shortened V by 0 bases and J by 7 bases, and 11 bases separated the two germline ends. In DNA form, the CDR3 reads TGCGCCAGCAGCTTGGCCGGGGTTGGGAATTCACCCCTCCACTTT. It codes for CASSLAGVGNSPLHF.

This sequence joins TRBV5-1 and TRBJ1-2; no clear D. Germline lookup yields CDR1 SGHRS and CDR2 YFSETQ. The CDR3 runs to 17 residues. V gave up 0 bases and J gave up 0 bases, with 15 bases separating them. The CDR3 protein is CASSLDGRREANYGYTF. For the CDR3, the DNA is TGCGCCAGCAGCTTGGATGGCAGGAGGGAGGCTAACTATGGCTACACCTTC.

The rearrangement links TRBV4-1 to TRBJ2-3; D not resolved. Germline V gene lookup returns CDR1 MGHRA and CDR2 YSYEKL. The CDR3 consists of 14 residues. Trimming stripped 1 base from V and 5 bases from J, with 10 bases between. For the CDR3, the DNA is TGCGCCAGCAGCCAAGGCTTACGGTTAGATACGCAGTATTTT. Residues: CASSQGLRLDTQYF.

V gene TRBV29-1 combines with J gene TRBJ1-3, with no clear D. Germline V gives CDR1 SQVTM, CDR2 ANQGSEA. The CDR3 spans 13 residues. Trimming stripped 2 bases from V and 0 bases from J, with 5 bases between. The CDR3 nucleotides are TGCAGCGTTGAAATGAGCTCTGGAAACACCATATATTTT. The encoded protein is CSVEMSSGNTIYF.

V and J are TRBV6-5 and TRBJ1-5; D call uncertain. Germline V CDR1 and CDR2: MNHEY, SVGAGI. With 7 bases removed from V and 0 bases from J, the gap between germline ends came to 10 bases. This CDR3 region has 14 residues. The CDR3 DNA reads as TGTGCCAGCAATCCAGGTTATAGCAATCAGCCCCAGCATTTT. Its translation is CASNPGYSNQPQHF.

CDR3 region: CASSQTSGAPYEQYF. As DNA, the CDR3 is TGTGCCAGCTCACAGACTAGCGGGGCCCCCTACGAGCAGTACTTC. This chain links TRBV18 with TRBJ2-7; TRBD2 agrees at 11 bases. Germline V gives CDR1 KGHSH, CDR2 LQKENI. The CDR3 length is 15 residues. J gave up 2 bases and V 4 bases, and 4 bases lay outside the gene matches.

This chain joins TRBV5-1 and TRBJ1-2; D gene ambiguous. V lost 0 bases, J lost 8 bases, and 11 bases lay in between. The CDR3 totals 13 residues. Germline-derived CDR1 and CDR2 are SGHRS and YFSETQ. This chain's CDR3 is CASSLEALRGYTF. The DNA for the CDR3 is TGCGCCAGCAGCTTGGAGGCCTTACGCGGCTACACCTTC.

The chain carries TRBV6-1 and TRBJ2-7; the D gene could be TRBD1 or TRBD2 (5 bases each). CDR1 is MNHNS, CDR2 SASEGT, per germline. CDR3 length: 13 amino acids. V lost 10 bases and J lost 2, with 15 bases in between. CDR3 in amino acids: CATTGTVTYEQYF. Here the CDR3 DNA reads TGTGCCACCACCGGGACCGTGACCTACGAGCAGTACTTC.

This clone was picked up a small number of times. V and J are TRBV30 and TRBJ1-2; 7 bases are shared with TRBD1. CDR3 length: 11 amino acids. Germline loops: CDR1 GTSNPN, CDR2 SVGIG (reference sequence). J gave up 12 bases and V 4 bases, and 8 bases lay outside the gene matches. CDR3 nucleotide sequence: TGTGCCTGGACTGAGACAGGGCTTCACACCTTC. It encodes CAWTETGLHTF.

The CDR3 region has the DNA TGTGCTTTCTCCACGGGTAGCTCCTACAATGAGCAGTTCTTC. It is translated as CAFSTGSSYNEQFF. The rearrangement joins TRBV7-9 to TRBJ2-1; D is uncertain. The CDR3 sequence is 14 residues long. Germline lookup yields CDR1 SEHNR and CDR2 FQNEAQ (reference sequence).

The chain combines TRBV14 with TRBJ1-1; maybe TRBD1 (5 bases). This CDR3 contains 14 residues. Germline CDR1 and CDR2: SGHDN and FVKESK. Between the trimmed V and J ends, which lost 4 bases and 1 base, there was a span of 10 bases. The DNA of the CDR3 is TGTGCCAGCAGCCTCGGGACCGCGAACACTGAAGCTTTCTTT. This codes for CASSLGTANTEAFF. Together with reference TRBV14 and TRBJ1-1, the CDR3 gives the full variable domain: EAGVTQFPSHSVIEKGQTVTLRCDPISGHDNLYWYRRVMGKEIKFLLHFVKESKQDESGMPNNRFLAERTGGTYSTLKVQPAELEDSGVYFCASSLGTANTEAFFGQGTRLTVV.

This chain uses TRBV30 with TRBJ2-3, with a possible D match to TRBD1 (5 bases). This CDR3 comprises 14 residues. Germline V gene sequence: CDR1 GTSNPN, CDR2 SVGIG (reference sequence). Trimming left V 4 bases short and J 2 bases short, with 13 bases between. The CDR3 sequence: CAWNGRAITDTQYF. For the CDR3, the DNA is TGTGCCTGGAATGGCAGGGCCATCACAGATACGCAGTATTTT. The variable domain in full, completed from reference TRBV30 and TRBJ2-3, reads SQTIHQWPATLVQPVGSPLSLECTVEGTSNPNLYWYRQAAGRGLQLLFYSVGIGQISSEVPQNLSASRPQDRQFILSSKKLLLSDSGFYLCAWNGRAITDTQYFGPGTRLTVL.

V usage is TRBV7-2 and J usage is TRBJ1-5; 7 bases are a match to TRBD1. J gave up 9 bases and V 1 base, and 6 bases lay outside the gene matches. Germline lookup yields CDR1 SGHTA and CDR2 FQGNSA. The CDR3 extends over 14 amino acids. The CDR3 coding sequence is TGTGCCAGCAGCTTAGGACAGGGCGTGCGGCCCCAGCATTTT. This codes for CASSLGQGVRPQHF. Full variable domain (remainder filled in from reference TRBV7-2 and TRBJ1-5): GAGVSQSPSNKVTEKGKDVELRCDPISGHTALYWYRQSLGQGLEFLIYFQGNSAPDKSGLPSDRFSAERTGGSVSTLTIQRTQQEDSAVYLCASSLGQGVRPQHFGDGTRLSIL.

The chain recombines TRBV7-9 with TRBJ2-6; D is ambiguous. Per the germline V gene, CDR1 is SEHNR and CDR2 is FQNEAQ (reference sequence). Between the trimmed V and J ends, which lost 1 base and 0 bases, there was a span of 10 bases. CDR3 length: 17 amino acids. CDR3 sequence reads: CASSLGRAASGANVLTF. The CDR3 DNA reads TGTGCCAGCAGCTTAGGTAGGGCTGCCTCTGGGGCCAACGTCCTGACTTTC.

The chain carries TRBV6-6 and TRBJ2-7; D gene unclear. V shed 5 bases and J shed 6 bases, with 11 bases lying between them. The CDR3 consists of 12 residues. Germline-derived CDR1 and CDR2 are MNHNY and SVGAGI (reference sequence). The CDR3 DNA reads TGTGCCAGCAGTCCCCTAAACCGCGAGCAGTACTTC. It translates to CASSPLNREQYF.